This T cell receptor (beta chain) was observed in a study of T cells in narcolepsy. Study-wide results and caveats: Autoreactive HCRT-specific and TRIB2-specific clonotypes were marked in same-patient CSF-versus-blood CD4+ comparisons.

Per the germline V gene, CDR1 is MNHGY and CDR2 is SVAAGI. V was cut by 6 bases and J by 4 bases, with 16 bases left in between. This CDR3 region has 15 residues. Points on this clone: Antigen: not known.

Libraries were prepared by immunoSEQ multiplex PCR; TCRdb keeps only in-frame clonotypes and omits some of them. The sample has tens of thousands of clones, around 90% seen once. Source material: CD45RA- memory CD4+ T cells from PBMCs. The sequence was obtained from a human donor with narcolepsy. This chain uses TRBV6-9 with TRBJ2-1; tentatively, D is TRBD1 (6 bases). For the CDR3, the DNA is TGTGCCAGCAGCCTAGACAGGCTGAATTACAATGAGCAGTTCTTC. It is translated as CASSLDRLNYNEQFF.